This T cell receptor beta chain was observed in a study of T-cell reconstitution after alpha-beta-depleted transplantation in children. Only a few counts were recorded for this clonotype. Unique molecular identifiers were incorporated during preparation of the TCRbeta library. Each CDR3 protein is one row after TCRdb ran MiXCR on the PCR reads. The sample shows hundreds of thousands of distinct CDR3 sequences, about 10% of them seen only once. CDR1 is LGHNA and CDR2 is YSLEER in the germline V gene. This CDR3 is 16 amino acids long. V dropped 0 bases and J dropped 1; count of bases not matched to a gene: 4.

Here the sequenced sample was PBMCs from the stem cell graft donor, taken from the stem cell graft. The rearrangement uses TRBV4-3 and TRBJ2-7; 9 nucleotides match TRBD2. This TCR came from a human donor who donated a stem cell graft to a child with acute myeloid leukemia. CDR3 amino acids: CASSQDNAGGSYEQYF. The CDR3 DNA is TGCGCCAGCAGCCAAGATAATGCGGGAGGGTCCTACGAGCAGTACTTC.